Each of the 3 T cell receptor beta chains below was sequenced from the same sample in a study of T cells expressing NK-cell markers. TCRdb reprocessed the 5' RACE reads; each CDR3 protein has one entry and no DNA is given. This listing includes about 380,000 distinct CDR3 sequences. Input material: blood T cells: a sorted CD56 or NKG2C T cell subset, CD4+ or CD8+ T cells, or bulk PBMC T cells (not recorded which). These TCRs come from a man aged 18 to 69 in good health.

The rearrangement joins TRBV7-9 to TRBJ2-5; as DNA is missing, the TRBD1 call by TCRdb cannot be tested. This CDR3 contains 14 residues. CDR1 is SEHNR, CDR2 FQNEAQ, per germline (reference sequence). The CDR3 region is CASSRRGGVETQYF. Complete variable domain (other parts from reference TRBV7-9 and TRBJ2-5): DTGVSQNPRHKITKRGQNVTFRCDPISEHNRLYWYRQTLGQGPEFLTYFQNEAQLEKSRLLSDRFSAERPKGSFSTLEIQRTEQGDSAMYLCASSRRGGVETQYFGPGTRLLVL.

The CDR3 loop is CASSFQQGFYRTF. The chain links TRBV5-8 to TRBJ1-2; there is no DNA to check the TCRdb D call of TRBD1. Germline V lookup: CDR1 SGHTS, CDR2 YDEGEE. The CDR3 runs 13 residues.

The chain links TRBV29-1 to TRBJ1-6; without DNA, the TCRdb call of TRBD1 cannot be checked. This CDR3 is 13 amino acids long. CDR1 and CDR2 from the germline V gene are SQVTM and ANQGSEA. CDR3: CSVMTGGDSPLHF.